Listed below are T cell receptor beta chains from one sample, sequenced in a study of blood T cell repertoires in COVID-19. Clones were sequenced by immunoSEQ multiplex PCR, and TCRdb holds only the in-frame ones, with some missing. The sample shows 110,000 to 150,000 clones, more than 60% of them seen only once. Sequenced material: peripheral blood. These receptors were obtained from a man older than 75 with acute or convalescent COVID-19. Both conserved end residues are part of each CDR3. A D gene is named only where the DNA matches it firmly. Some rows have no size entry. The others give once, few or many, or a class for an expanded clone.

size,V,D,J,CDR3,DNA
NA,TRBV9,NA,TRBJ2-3,CASSVGHHSTDTQYF,TGTGCCAGCAGCGTAGGGCACCACAGCACAGATACGCAGTATTTT
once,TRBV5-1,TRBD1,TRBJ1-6,CASSSSTGGNSPLHF,TGCGCCAGCAGCTCCTCTACAGGGGGTAATTCACCCCTCCACTTT
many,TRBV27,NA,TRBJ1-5,CASSLYSGSNQPQHF,TGTGCCAGCAGTTTATATTCGGGGTCCAATCAGCCCCAGCATTTT
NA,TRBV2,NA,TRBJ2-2,CASNRQVTGELFF,TGTGCCAGCAACCGACAGGTGACCGGGGAGCTGTTTTTT
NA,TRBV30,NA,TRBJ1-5,CAWSDSYRTNQPQHF,TGTGCCTGGAGTGACTCATACAGGACAAATCAGCCCCAGCATTTT
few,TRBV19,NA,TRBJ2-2,CASREQHGSGELFF,TGTGCCAGTCGGGAACAGCACGGGTCCGGGGAGCTGTTTTTT
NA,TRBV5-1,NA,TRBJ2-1,CASRQPGSYEQFF,TGCGCCAGCAGGCAACCGGGGTCCTATGAGCAGTTCTTC
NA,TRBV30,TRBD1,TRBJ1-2,CAWKWGTGRAGYTF,TGTGCCTGGAAATGGGGGACAGGGAGGGCAGGCTACACCTTC
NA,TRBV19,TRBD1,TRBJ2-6,CASSLWTGSGANVLTF,TGTGCCAGTAGTTTATGGACAGGCTCTGGGGCCAACGTCCTGACTTTC
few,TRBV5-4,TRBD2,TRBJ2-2,CASSGGGLGTGELFF,TGTGCCAGCAGCGGCGGGGGGCTGGGCACCGGGGAGCTGTTTTTT
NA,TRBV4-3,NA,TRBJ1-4,CASSQDGRATNEKLFF,TGCGCCAGCAGCCAAGATGGTCGAGCAACTAATGAAAAACTGTTTTTT
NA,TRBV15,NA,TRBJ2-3,CATSPDRKSTDTQYF,TGTGCCACCAGTCCCGACAGAAAGTCCACAGATACGCAGTATTTT
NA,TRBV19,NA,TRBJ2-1,CASSIELRDNEQFF,TGTGCCAGTAGTATAGAGTTGAGGGATAATGAGCAGTTCTTC
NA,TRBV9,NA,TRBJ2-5,CASSRTDQETQYF,TGTGCCAGCAGCCGGACAGACCAAGAGACCCAGTACTTC
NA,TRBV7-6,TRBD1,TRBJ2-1,CASSPGQGAKEQFF,TGTGCCAGCAGCCCCGGACAGGGGGCGAAGGAGCAGTTCTTC
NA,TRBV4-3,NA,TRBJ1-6,CASNHRAENSPLHF,TGCGCCAGCAACCACAGGGCGGAGAATTCACCCCTCCACTTT
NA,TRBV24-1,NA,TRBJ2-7,CATSDLVRHYTYEQYF,TGTGCCACCAGTGATTTGGTTAGGCACTATACCTACGAGCAGTACTTC
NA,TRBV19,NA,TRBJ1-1,CASSIEFKTEAFF,TGTGCCAGTAGTATTGAGTTTAAAACTGAAGCTTTCTTT
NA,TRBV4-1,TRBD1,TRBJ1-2,CASSQEAGGARSGYTF,TGCGCCAGCAGCCAAGAGGCAGGGGGCGCGAGGAGCGGCTACACCTTC
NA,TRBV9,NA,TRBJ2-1,CASSAPGAGSYNEQFF,TGTGCCAGCAGCGCCCCCGGGGCGGGGTCCTACAATGAGCAGTTCTTC
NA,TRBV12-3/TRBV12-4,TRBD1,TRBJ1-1,CASLGQGWTEAFF,TGTGCCAGTCTGGGACAGGGATGGACTGAAGCTTTCTTT
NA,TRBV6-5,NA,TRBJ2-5,CASRRGTSQETQYF,TGTGCCAGCAGACGAGGGACTTCTCAAGAGACCCAGTACTTC
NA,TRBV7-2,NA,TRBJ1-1,CASKDQGEAFF,TGTGCCAGCAAGGATCAGGGTGAAGCTTTCTTT
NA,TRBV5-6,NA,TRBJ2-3,CASSRDTDTQYF,TGTGCCAGCAGTCGAGACACAGATACGCAGTATTTT
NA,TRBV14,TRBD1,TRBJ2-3,CASSLRTGIINTQYF,TGTGCCAGCAGCCTCCGGACAGGAATTATAAATACGCAGTATTTT
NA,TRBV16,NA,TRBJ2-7,CASSQWQGSNEQYF,TGTGCCAGCAGCCAATGGCAGGGTTCCAACGAGCAGTACTTC
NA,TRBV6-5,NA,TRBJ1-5,CASSILDRSNQPQHF,TGTGCCAGCAGTATCCTGGACAGAAGCAATCAGCCCCAGCATTTT
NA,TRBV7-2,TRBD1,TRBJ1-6,CASSATGGKGSPLHF,TGTGCCAGCAGCGCGACAGGGGGGAAAGGTTCACCCCTCCACTTT
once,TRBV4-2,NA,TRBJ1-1,CASSQDRQLEAFF,TGTGCCAGCAGCCAAGATAGACAGCTGGAAGCTTTCTTT
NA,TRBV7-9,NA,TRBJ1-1,CASSLRGGAGGGEAFF,TGTGCCAGCAGTTTGAGGGGGGGCGCAGGAGGAGGTGAAGCTTTCTTT
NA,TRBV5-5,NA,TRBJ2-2,CASSPLEGATGELFF,TGTGCCAGCAGCCCCCTCGAGGGAGCCACCGGGGAGCTGTTTTTT
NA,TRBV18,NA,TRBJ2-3,CASSPPSVSTDTQYF,TGTGCCAGCTCACCACCGTCGGTAAGCACAGATACGCAGTATTTT
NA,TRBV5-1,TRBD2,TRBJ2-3,CASSPTSSGGRGTDTQYF,TGCGCCAGCAGCCCCACCTCTAGCGGGGGAAGGGGCACAGATACGCAGTATTTT
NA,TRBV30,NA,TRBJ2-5,CAWSVGLAGETQYF,TGTGCCTGGAGTGTTGGTCTAGCTGGAGAGACCCAGTACTTC
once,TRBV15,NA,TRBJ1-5,CATSRESGGGNQPQHF,TGTGCCACCAGCAGAGAATCGGGGGGCGGCAATCAGCCCCAGCATTTT
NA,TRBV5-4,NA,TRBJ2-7,CASSLAFSSVHEQYF,TGTGCCAGCAGCTTGGCCTTCTCTTCAGTCCACGAGCAGTACTTC
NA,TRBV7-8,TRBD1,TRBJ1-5,CASSYDRDQPQHF,TGTGCCAGCAGCTACGACAGGGATCAGCCCCAGCATTTT
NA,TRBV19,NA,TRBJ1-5,CASSIDRGQPQHF,TGTGCCAGTAGTATAGACAGGGGTCAGCCCCAGCATTTT
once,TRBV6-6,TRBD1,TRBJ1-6,CASRRQGENSPLHF,TGTGCCAGCAGACGACAGGGGGAAAATTCACCCCTCCACTTT
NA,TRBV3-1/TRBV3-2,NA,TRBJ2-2,CASSPLAAANTGELFF,TGTGCCAGCAGCCCGCTCGCGGCGGCGAACACCGGGGAGCTGTTTTTT
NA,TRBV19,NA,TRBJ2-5,CASSIAGTYETQYF,TGTGCCAGTAGTATAGCTGGGACATATGAGACCCAGTACTTC
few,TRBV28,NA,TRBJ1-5,CAIMTWGNQPQHF,TGTGCCATCATGACTTGGGGCAATCAGCCCCAGCATTTT
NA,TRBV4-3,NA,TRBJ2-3,CASSQDRTGTDTQYF,TGCGCCAGCAGCCAAGATAGGACAGGCACAGATACGCAGTATTTT